These T cell receptor beta chains were read from a single sample in a study of T-cell memory formation after mild COVID-19. TCRdb re-derived calls from the 5' RACE reads in MiXCR, one entry per CDR3 protein. The sample lists fewer than 700,000 distinct CDR3 sequences; roughly 18% were seen once. The sequencing input was PBMCs or a T cell subset sorted from them (not recorded which). Receptor source: an adult woman who had mild COVID-19 (a few samples of this study predate the infection). Cell type and time point are not known. Each CDR3 is given with its conserved first and last residue. A D gene is named only where the DNA matches it firmly. The listing skips clone size in some rows; elsewhere it reads once, few, many or a size class.

cdr3_nt cdr3_aa clone_size cdr3_length v_call d_call j_call
TGTGCCAGCAGCTTTTACCGACCCCAAGAGACCCAGTACTTC CASSFYRPQETQYF NA 14 TRBV7-9 NA TRBJ2-5
TGTGCCTGGAGCAGCGGGGGGGACTACGAGCAGTACTTC CAWSSGGDYEQYF few 13 TRBV30 TRBD2 TRBJ2-7
TGCAGTGCTAGAACCGGCAATCTAAATTCACCCCTCCACTTT CSARTGNLNSPLHF NA 14 TRBV20-1 NA TRBJ1-6
TGTGCCAGCAGTGTGCGAGATACGCAGTATTTT CASSVRDTQYF many 11 TRBV2 NA TRBJ2-3
TGTGCCAGCAGTAAGGGACAAGGGTTGAATTACGAGCAGTACTTC CASSKGQGLNYEQYF NA 15 TRBV5-6 NA TRBJ2-7
TGTGCCAGCAGCATCGCCGGGACAGGGGCGGGGAACACTGAAGCTTTCTTT CASSIAGTGAGNTEAFF many 17 TRBV5-6 TRBD1 TRBJ1-1
TGCGCCAGCAGCTTGGATGTGGCGCGAAGTGGCACTGAAGCTTTCTTT CASSLDVARSGTEAFF few 16 TRBV5-1 NA TRBJ1-1
TGCAGCGTTAAGGAGAGCTCCTACGAGCAGTACTTC CSVKESSYEQYF few 12 TRBV29-1 NA TRBJ2-7
TGCGCCAGCAGCCACAACCAAAATATTAAGGCCACTGAAGCTTTCTTT CASSHNQNIKATEAFF few 16 TRBV4-1 NA TRBJ1-1
TGTGCCAGCAGATCGGGACTAGCGGGGGGGCAGGGTCAGTATTTT CASRSGLAGGQGQYF NA 15 TRBV12-3/TRBV12-4 TRBD2 TRBJ2-3
TGTGCCAGCAGCCAAGTTCTGGATTCACCCCTCCACTTT CASSQVLDSPLHF NA 13 TRBV4-2 NA TRBJ1-6
TGTGCCAGCAGTGACTCACAGGGTTTTGCGGAGACCCAGTACTTC CASSDSQGFAETQYF few 15 TRBV6-5 NA TRBJ2-5
TGCAGTGCTAGAGAGACTAGCGTGGCTTACGAGCAGTACTTC CSARETSVAYEQYF few 14 TRBV20-1 TRBD2 TRBJ2-7
TGCGCCAGCAGCTTGGCAGCGACAGGGCAGAACTATGGCTACACCTTC CASSLAATGQNYGYTF NA 16 TRBV5-1 TRBD1 TRBJ1-2
TGTGCCAGCAGTGTGCGGGGGGGCCTCTTCAATGAGCAGTTCTTC CASSVRGGLFNEQFF few 15 TRBV2 TRBD2 TRBJ2-1
TGTGCCAGCGCAGGGGGCAAGGAAAAACTGTTTTTT CASAGGKEKLFF few 12 TRBV2 TRBD1 TRBJ1-4
TGTGCCAGCCTTGGGAGGAGCACAGATACGCAGTATTTT CASLGRSTDTQYF NA 13 TRBV3-1 NA TRBJ2-3
TGTGCTAGCAGCCGGGGGAGCGGGTATGGCAATGAGCAGTTCTTC CASSRGSGYGNEQFF many 15 TRBV7-7 NA TRBJ2-1
TGTGCCAGCAGCCTCTATTCGACAGGAGCCTACGAGCAGTACTTC CASSLYSTGAYEQYF NA 15 TRBV12-3/TRBV12-4 NA TRBJ2-7
TGTGCCAGCTCACCACGGACTACTGGAGATACGCAGTATTTT CASSPRTTGDTQYF NA 14 TRBV18 NA TRBJ2-3